This passage covers 13 T cell receptor beta chains from one sample sequenced in a study of cytomegalovirus exposure and HLA in healthy donors. The PCR used 60 Vbeta and 13 Jbeta primers. Sequencing used immunoSEQ multiplex PCR; TCRdb keeps in-frame clones, though not all of them. In the table there are over 30,000 clones, over 60% of which are singletons. The sample consisted of PBMCs. These receptors came from a man aged 40-49 years in good health and CMV-seropositive.

V and J are TRBV13 and TRBJ2-7; TRBD1 might be the D (5 bases). The CDR3 spans 14 residues. V gave up 6 bases and J gave up 0 bases, with 12 bases separating them. Germline values: CDR1 PRHDT, CDR2 FYEKMQ (reference sequence). The CDR3 loop reads CASRLKGRSYEQYF. The CDR3 coding sequence is TGTGCCAGCAGATTAAAGGGGCGCTCCTACGAGCAGTACTTC.

The genes are TRBV5-4 and TRBJ2-1; TRBD2 might be the D (6 bases). The germline V and J ends were trimmed by 3 bases and 8 bases, with 15 bases remaining between them. There are 14 residues in the CDR3. Germline-derived CDR1 and CDR2 are SGHNT and YYREEE (reference sequence). The CDR3 loop is CASSSGGERDEQFF. CDR3 nucleotides: TGTGCCAGCAGCTCCGGAGGGGAGAGGGATGAGCAGTTCTTC.

In the case of this clone: One junction end disagrees with the germline gene, perhaps due to a read error. V gene TRBV5-6 combines with J gene TRBJ2-4; TRBD1 aligns across 9 bases. Germline V lookup: CDR1 SGHDT, CDR2 YYEEEE. This CDR3 contains 16 residues. The CDR3 here is CASSSARTGVMNTQYF. The CDR3 DNA reads as TGTGCCAGCAGCTCAGCCCGGACAGGGGTAATGAACACTCAGTACTTC.

The CDR3 loop is CASRDRGYGYTF. The CDR3 DNA is TGTGCCAGCCGGGACAGGGGATATGGCTACACCTTC. The rearrangement joins TRBV28 to TRBJ1-2; 10 bases fit TRBD1. CDR1 and CDR2 from the germline V gene are MDHEN and SYDVKM. The J segment lost 5 bases and the V segment lost 8 bases, leaving 2 bases of the junction unmatched. The CDR3 loop spans 12 amino acids.

The chain combines TRBV18 with TRBJ2-1; 11 nucleotides align to TRBD2. The CDR3 is 17 amino acids. Germline V gene sequence: CDR1 KGHSH, CDR2 LQKENI. After removal of 3 bases from V and 0 bases from J, the junction contained 4 bases not matched to a gene. The CDR3 sequence is CASSPFSGGASYNEQFF. CDR3 coding DNA: TGTGCCAGCTCACCGTTTAGCGGGGGGGCCTCCTACAATGAGCAGTTCTTC.

V usage is TRBV7-8 and J usage is TRBJ2-3, with TRBD2 matching over 14 bases. V lost 1 base, J lost 6 bases, and 6 bases stayed unmatched. Per germline, CDR1 SGHVS and CDR2 FQNEAQ. The CDR3 runs to 17 residues. CDR3 sequence: CASSLELRTSGGDTQYF. Here the CDR3 DNA reads TGTGCCAGCAGCTTAGAATTGAGGACTAGCGGGGGGGATACGCAGTATTTT.

The chain links TRBV19 to TRBJ1-1, with 8 bases aligning to TRBD1. The CDR3 consists of 14 residues. V shed 1 base, J shed 5 bases, and the junction held 3 bases outside the gene matches. Germline V gene data show CDR1 as LNHDA and CDR2 as SQIVND (reference sequence). The DNA for the CDR3 is TGTGCCAGTAGTATAGGGACAGGGCGAACTGAAGCTTTCTTT. The encoded protein is CASSIGTGRTEAFF.

The chain links TRBV19 to TRBJ2-3, with D perhaps matching TRBD2 (5 bases). Between the trimmed V and J ends, which lost 3 bases and 0 bases, there was a span of 16 bases. This CDR3 contains 17 residues. CDR1 LNHDA and CDR2 SQIVND come from the germline V gene (reference sequence). The CDR3 DNA sequence: TGTGCCAGTAGTATCCGCAGGCAGAGGGTCAGCACAGATACGCAGTATTTT. This gives the protein CASSIRRQRVSTDTQYF.

This clone was seen a handful of times. This rearrangement joins TRBV30 to TRBJ2-2; 10 positions match TRBD2. V shed 3 bases, J shed 4 bases, and the junction held 11 bases outside the gene matches. The CDR3 extends over 17 amino acids. CDR1 is GTSNPN, CDR2 SVGIG, per germline (reference sequence). The DNA of the CDR3 is TGTGCCTGGAGCAAGCGGGGGGGACAAGAGGGCACCGGGGAGCTGTTTTTT. Encoded protein: CAWSKRGGQEGTGELFF.

The rearrangement uses TRBV7-2 and TRBJ2-2; perhaps TRBD1 as D (7 bases). Germline assignment: CDR1 SGHTA and CDR2 FQGNSA. The CDR3 is 14 residues long. V was cut by 5 bases and J by 4 bases, with 11 bases left in between. The CDR3 nucleotides read TGTGCCAGCAGCCCAGGGGGGTTCACCGGGGAGCTGTTTTTT. This gives the protein CASSPGGFTGELFF.

By share, this clone counts as medium-sized. The chain employs TRBV7-9 and TRBJ2-3, with 7 bases that match TRBD1. The CDR3 runs 14 residues. Germline assignment: CDR1 SEHNR and CDR2 FQNEAQ (reference sequence). V trimming: 2 bases; J trimming: 5 bases; junction bases outside the gene matches: 4. The CDR3 region has the DNA TGTGCCAGCAGCTTATTTACAGGGGAAGATACGCAGTATTTT. Encoded protein: CASSLFTGEDTQYF.

This clone was counted between two and nine times. The chain joins TRBV19 to TRBJ1-2; D unresolved. The CDR3 has 17 amino acids. Deletions cut 0 bases from V and 7 bases from J, with 21 bases between. Germline values: CDR1 LNHDA, CDR2 SQIVND (reference sequence). The CDR3 nucleotides are TGTGCCAGTAGTATAGATCGGCAGTCTGGCTCCTCGGGTGGCTACACCTTC. Amino acids: CASSIDRQSGSSGGYTF.

This chain connects TRBV5-6 to TRBJ2-5; D perhaps matches TRBD1 (7 bases). TRBJ2-7 explains the end of the DNA better; the J call may be wrong. The CDR3 totals 14 residues. From germline, CDR1 is SGHDT and CDR2 YYEEEE. The CDR3 reads CASSLVSGGYEQYF. In DNA form, the CDR3 reads TGTGCCAGCAGCTTGGTTTCAGGGGGGTACGAGCAGTACTTC.